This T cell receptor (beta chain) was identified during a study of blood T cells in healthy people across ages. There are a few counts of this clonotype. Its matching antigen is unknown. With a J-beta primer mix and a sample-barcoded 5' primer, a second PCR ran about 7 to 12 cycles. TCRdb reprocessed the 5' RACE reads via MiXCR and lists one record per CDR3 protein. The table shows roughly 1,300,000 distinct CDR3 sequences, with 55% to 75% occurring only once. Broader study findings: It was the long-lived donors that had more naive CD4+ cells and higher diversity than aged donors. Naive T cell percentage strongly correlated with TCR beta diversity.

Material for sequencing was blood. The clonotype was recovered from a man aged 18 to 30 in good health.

This CDR3 is CASRIPNNYGYTF. CDR3 bases: TGTGCCAGCAGGATTCCAAATAACTATGGCTACACCTTC. V gene TRBV6-2 or TRBV6-3 combines with J gene TRBJ1-2; no clear D gene. The germline CDR1 and CDR2 sequences are MNHEY and SVGEGT. This CDR3 is built from 13 residues. Trimming took 6 bases from V and 1 from J, leaving 9 bases between them.